Below, 2 T cell receptor beta chains from the same sample are listed, as sequenced in a study of blood T cell repertoires in COVID-19. TCRdb's copy holds only in-frame clones and misses some; the assay was immunoSEQ multiplex PCR. The sample includes 150,000 or so clones, approximately 81% seen only once; the top ten take nearly 8%. Sequencing was carried out using PBMCs or T cells enriched from blood (not recorded which). These TCRs come from a woman in her 50s who had recovered from COVID-19.

The rearrangement links TRBV5-8 to TRBJ2-1, with 8 bases identical to TRBD1. Trimming removed 0 bases from V and 9 bases from J; junction bases left unmatched: 5. The CDR3 loop spans 14 amino acids. CDR1 SGHTS and CDR2 YDEGEE come from the germline V gene. CDR3 protein: CASSLGDRPGEQFF. In DNA, the CDR3 is TGTGCCAGCAGCTTGGGGGACAGGCCAGGTGAGCAGTTCTTC.

The CDR3 region is CASSRTRGGNSPLHF. CDR3 nucleotide sequence: TGTGCCAGCAGTAGAACCCGGGGTGGGAATTCACCCCTCCACTTT. This chain links TRBV2 with TRBJ1-6; D uncertain. Germline-derived CDR1 and CDR2 are SNHLY and FYNNEI. Trimming cost V 5 bases and J 7 bases, with 15 bases left between them. The CDR3 extends over 15 amino acids.